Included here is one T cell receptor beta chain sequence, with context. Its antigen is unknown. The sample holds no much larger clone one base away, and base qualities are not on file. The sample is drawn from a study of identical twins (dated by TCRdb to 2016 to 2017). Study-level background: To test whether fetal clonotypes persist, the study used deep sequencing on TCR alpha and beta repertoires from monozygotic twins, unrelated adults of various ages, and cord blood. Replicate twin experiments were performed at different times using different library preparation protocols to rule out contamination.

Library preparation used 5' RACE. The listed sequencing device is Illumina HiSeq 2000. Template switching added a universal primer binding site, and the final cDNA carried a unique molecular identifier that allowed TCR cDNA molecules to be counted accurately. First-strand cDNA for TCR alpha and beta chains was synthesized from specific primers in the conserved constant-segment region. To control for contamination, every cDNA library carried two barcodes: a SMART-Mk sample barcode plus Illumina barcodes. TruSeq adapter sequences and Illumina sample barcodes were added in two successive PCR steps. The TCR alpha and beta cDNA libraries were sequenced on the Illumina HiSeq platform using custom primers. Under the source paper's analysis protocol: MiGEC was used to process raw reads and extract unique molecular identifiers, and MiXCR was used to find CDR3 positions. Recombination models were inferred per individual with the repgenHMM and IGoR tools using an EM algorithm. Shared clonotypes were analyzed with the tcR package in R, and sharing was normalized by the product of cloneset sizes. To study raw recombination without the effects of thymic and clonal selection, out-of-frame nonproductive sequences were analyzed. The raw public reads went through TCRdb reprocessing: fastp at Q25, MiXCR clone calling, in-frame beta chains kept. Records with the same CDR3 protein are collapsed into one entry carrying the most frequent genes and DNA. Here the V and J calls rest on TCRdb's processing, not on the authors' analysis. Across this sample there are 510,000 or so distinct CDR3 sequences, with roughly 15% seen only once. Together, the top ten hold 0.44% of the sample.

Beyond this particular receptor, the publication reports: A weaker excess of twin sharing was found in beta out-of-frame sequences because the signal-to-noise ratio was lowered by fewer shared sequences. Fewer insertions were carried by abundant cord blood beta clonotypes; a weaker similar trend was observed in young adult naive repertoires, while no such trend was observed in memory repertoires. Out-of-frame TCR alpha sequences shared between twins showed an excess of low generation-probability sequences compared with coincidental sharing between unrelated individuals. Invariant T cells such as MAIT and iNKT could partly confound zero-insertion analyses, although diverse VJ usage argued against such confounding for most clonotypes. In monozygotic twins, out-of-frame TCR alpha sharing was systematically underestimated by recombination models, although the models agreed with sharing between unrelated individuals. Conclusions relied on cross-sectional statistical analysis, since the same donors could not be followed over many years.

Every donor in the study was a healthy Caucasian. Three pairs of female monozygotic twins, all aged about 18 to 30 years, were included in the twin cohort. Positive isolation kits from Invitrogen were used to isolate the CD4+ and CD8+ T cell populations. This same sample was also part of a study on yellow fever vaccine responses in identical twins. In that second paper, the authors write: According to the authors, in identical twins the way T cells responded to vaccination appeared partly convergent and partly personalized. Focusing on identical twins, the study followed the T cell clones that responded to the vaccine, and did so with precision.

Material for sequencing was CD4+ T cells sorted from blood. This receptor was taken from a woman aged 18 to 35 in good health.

Here the CDR3 is given as CASRPGGAGELFF. The sequenced DNA is TGTGCCAGCAGGCCTGGGGGGGCCGGGGAGCTGTTTTTT. The rearrangement joined TRBV27 to TRBJ2-2, with 7 bases aligning to TRBD2. V and J are trimmed by 6 bases and 6 bases, and the gene matches miss 4 bases of the junction. The CDR3 covers 13 residues, taking in both the cysteine and the phenylalanine. The CDR3 DNA has 39 bases and is translated from base 1. CDR1 and CDR2 (MNHEY, SMNVEV) derive from the germline V gene (reference sequence).